This note documents a single T cell receptor beta chain sequence. Its antigen is undetermined. The germline V gene encodes CDR1 LGHNA and CDR2 YSLEER. CDR3 size: 11 residues. Trimming removed 7 bases from V and 8 bases from J, with 11 bases in between. The data derive from a study of beta chain features in type 1 diabetes. Study-wide results and caveats: Moderate yet significant TCRB CDR3 shortening was seen in Type 1 diabetes patients in all four CD4+ subsets. Cells carrying high TCR expression could end up over-represented when cDNA is sequenced.

Sequenced material consisted of expressed TCRB transcripts (all of the isolated RNA was reverse transcribed). Some clones are missing from TCRdb's copy, which holds only in-frame ones; the method was immunoSEQ multiplex PCR. The data show 500,000 to 800,000 clones, with approximately 13% seen just once and around 0.12% held by the top ten. The rearrangement uses TRBV4-3 and TRBJ1-2, with D unclear. The TCR was taken from a man aged 25 to 40 with type 1 diabetes. Sequenced sample: naive CD4+ T cells from blood. The CDR3 DNA is TGCGCCAGCAACCTTGCCAAAGGCTACACCTTC. It translates to CASNLAKGYTF.